This TCR beta chain is from a study of blood T cell repertoires in COVID-19. Study summary: In each case, the material was cDNA or gDNA derived from T cells, B-cell-depleted T cells, or PBMCs.

Repertoires were generated with immunoSEQ multiplex PCR, while TCRdb's copy carries only in-frame clones and drops some. Here the sample spans roughly 380,000 clones, over 75% being singletons. This CDR3 is built from 13 residues. V shed 10 bases and J 8 bases; nucleotides not matched to a gene: 13. Per germline, CDR1 LNHDA and CDR2 SQIVND (reference sequence). The receptor was derived from a woman between 35 and 50 years old with COVID-19, enrolled during active disease. The rearrangement joins TRBV19 to TRBJ1-2, with 7 positions matching TRBD1. The sample was peripheral blood. For the CDR3, the DNA is TGTGCCACCACGAACAGACAGGGCGGCGGCTACACCTTC. Translating gives CATTNRQGGGYTF. The whole variable domain, filled in from reference TRBV19 and TRBJ1-2, reads DGGITQSPKYLFRKEGQNVTLSCEQNLNHDAMYWYRQDPGQGLRLIYYSQIVNDFQKGDIAEGYSVSREKKESFPLTVTSAQKNPTAFYLCATTNRQGGGYTFGSGTRLTVV.